This T cell receptor (beta chain) originates from a study of CD8 T cells in Susac syndrome. This CDR3 region has 14 residues. Germline V gene lookup returns CDR1 SGHDN and CDR2 FVKESK. V lost 2 bases and J lost 5, with 12 bases in between. Reverse transcription of roughly 0.5 to 1 ug RNA was carried out with random hexamers. TCRdb ran MiXCR on the immunoSEQ multiplex PCR reads and lists one entry per CDR3 protein. The sample records roughly 400,000 distinct CDR3 sequences, approximately 85% being singletons. The sample holds one count of this clonotype. The sample consisted of CD8+ T cells from PBMCs. The chain carries TRBV14 and TRBJ1-1, with TRBD1 as a possible D gene (6 bases). The sequence came from a human donor with multiple sclerosis. CDR3 sequence reads: CASSQLTGRTEAFF. In nucleotides, the CDR3 is TGTGCCAGCAGCCAACTAACAGGGCGAACTGAAGCTTTCTTT.